This TCR beta chain was retrieved from a study of control samples from healthy donors and cancer patients. Germline assignment: CDR1 MGHRA and CDR2 YSYEKL. V was clipped by 3 bases and J by 4 bases, with 19 bases between them. CDR3 length: 17 amino acids. Libraries were prepared by immunoSEQ multiplex PCR; TCRdb keeps only in-frame clonotypes and omits some of them. Seen here are some 150,000 clones, under 95% observed once, and the top ten hold approximately 6.8%. The chain uses TRBV4-1 and TRBJ1-3; no reliable D call. Material for sequencing was blood. The receptor was derived from a man younger than 35 in good health. The CDR3 bases are TGCGCCAGCAGCCAGGCGCTGTTGAGAGAGCTAGGAAACACCATATATTTT. Translated: CASSQALLRELGNTIYF.